This record concerns one TCR beta chain sequence. What this receptor recognizes is not known. The input lacks base qualities; no much larger clone sits a single base away. This sample is part of a study of cytomegalovirus exposure and HLA in healthy donors (dated by TCRdb to between 2016 and 2019). Regarding the complete study: According to a later analysis, one platform produced both the roughly 120 validation repertoires and the 730 or so repertoires of the first cohort. The study was designed to test whether signatures of past pathogen exposure could be identified by cataloging public T cell receptors. Along with the approximately 620-subject first cohort, a separate validation cohort of more than 90 different subjects was used. The study combined high-throughput TCR immunosequencing, statistical association of individual TCRs with disease status, and machine learning to predict cytomegalovirus infection status. Study-wide findings and limitations: A later analysis found that TCRs clustered in the first cohort also tended to co-occur in the 100 to 150 validation repertoires, with 94% of cluster scores above 0. The study gave a list of some 150 TCR beta chains associated with cytomegalovirus. The authors suggested that the approach could potentially be extended to other disease states and immunological phenotypes. In vitro tests confirmed that a few of the cytomegalovirus-associated TCR beta chains recognize cytomegalovirus antigens. All 120 or so repertoires were used to score co-occurrence in the validation cohort in a later analysis, because that analysis had no HLA typing for the cohort. The classifier was reported to diagnose cytomegalovirus status with high specificity and sensitivity in both the original and validation cohorts. Most TCR sequences were seen in very few donors, while some public TCRs were found in many individuals.

The library was obtained by the immunoSEQ multiplex PCR assay. As for how the authors treated the data: A statistical classification framework was built for diagnosing cytomegalovirus status from the catalog of TCR beta chain sequences. Held by TCRdb, this immuneACCESS table contains in-frame sequences only and omits some clones. Under half of the omission traces to an unresolved V gene where checked; the cause of the rest is unknown. That table furnishes V, J and clone size, whereas the DNA furnished D and trimming. The sample profile shows fewer than 65,000 clones; roughly nine tenths of them were found once. Roughly 15% of the sample lies in the top ten. Trimming takes 4 bases from V and 6 bases from J, and the germline ends sit 9 bases apart. Sequences SNHLY (CDR1) and FYNNEI (CDR2) are obtained from the germline V gene. The CDR3 measures 12 amino acids from cysteine to phenylalanine. This entry keeps only the CDR3 DNA: 36 bases, framed from base 1.

Separate from the roughly 650-subject first cohort, the validation cohort of 90 to 150 subjects was the group to which the donors belonged. The V gene is TRBV2 and the J gene is TRBJ1-1; no D gene is confidently identified. This receptor was obtained from a woman aged 18-30 years in good health and CMV-seronegative. The sequenced sample consisted of PBMCs. The CDR3 region: CASSVRVAEAFF. The DNA is TGTGCCAGCAGTGTTCGGGTGGCTGAAGCTTTCTTT.